A selection of T cell receptor beta chains follows, all from one sample in a study of human T cells and chemical hapten exposure. TCRdb itself ran the 5' RACE reads through MiXCR, one entry per CDR3 protein. The repertoire holds more than 75,000 distinct CDR3 sequences, roughly 15% seen once, with around 6.8% in the top ten. Receptors originate from a female donor in good health. Each CDR3 is given with its conserved first and last residue. The D gene is left open where the match is weak. Only part of the rows carry a size: once, few, many, or a class if the clone is expanded.

J,D,size,V,CDR3,DNA
TRBJ1-1,-,-,TRBV14,CASSSRKSNTEAFF,TGTGCCAGCAGCTCCCGGAAGTCGAACACTGAAGCTTTCTTT
TRBJ2-5,-,-,TRBV5-1,CASSLDRRIETQYF,TGCGCCAGCAGCTTGGACAGACGTATAGAGACCCAGTACTTC
TRBJ2-5,-,-,TRBV19,CASSMLRQETQYF,TGTGCCAGTAGTATGCTCCGCCAAGAGACCCAGTACTTC
TRBJ1-6,-,many,TRBV5-1,CASSLEAGINSPLHF,TGCGCCAGCAGCTTGGAGGCAGGGATTAATTCACCCCTCCACTTT
TRBJ1-3,-,-,TRBV9,CASSFGGGSGNTIYF,TGTGCCAGCAGCTTCGGCGGGGGCTCTGGAAACACCATATATTTT
TRBJ2-1,-,-,TRBV10-3,CAISDGFYNEQFF,TGTGCCATCAGTGACGGGTTTTACAATGAGCAGTTCTTC
TRBJ1-4,-,-,TRBV5-1,CASSLEGGGFDEKLFF,TGCGCCAGCAGCTTGGAAGGAGGAGGGTTTGATGAAAAACTGTTTTTT
TRBJ1-1,-,-,TRBV28,CASSPGILNTEAFF,TGTGCCAGCAGCCCAGGAATACTAAACACTGAAGCTTTCTTT
TRBJ1-1,TRBD1,few,TRBV28,CAVRRQGLNTEAFF,TGTGCCGTCAGACGACAGGGCTTGAACACTGAAGCTTTCTTT
TRBJ1-3,TRBD1,many,TRBV7-2,CASSLEKGATGNTIYF,TGTGCCAGCAGCTTAGAGAAGGGGGCGACCGGAAACACCATATATTTT
TRBJ2-4,-,-,TRBV28,CASSMPENIQYF,TGTGCCAGCAGTATGCCGGAAAACATTCAGTACTTC
TRBJ1-1,TRBD1,-,TRBV6-1,CASSPPIGTDNTEAFF,TGTGCCAGCAGCCCTCCGATCGGGACAGACAACACTGAAGCTTTCTTT
TRBJ2-1,-,many,TRBV2,CAVGGRSLGNEQFF,TGTGCCGTCGGTGGGCGCTCCCTCGGGAATGAGCAGTTCTTC
TRBJ2-7,-,few,TRBV3-1,CASSPAWRPSAGQYF,TGTGCCAGCAGCCCCGCTTGGAGGCCCTCGGCAGGGCAGTACTTC
TRBJ2-6,-,-,TRBV28,CASSFPYYSGANVLTF,TGTGCCAGCAGTTTCCCTTATTACTCTGGGGCCAACGTCCTGACTTTC
TRBJ1-2,-,-,TRBV5-6,CASSLGRVAYYGYTF,TGTGCCAGCAGCTTGGGCCGGGTTGCATACTATGGCTACACCTTC
TRBJ2-6,-,few,TRBV7-9,CASSRGGPKGANVLTF,TGTGCCAGCAGCCGGGGAGGACCCAAAGGGGCCAACGTCCTGACTTTC
TRBJ2-7,-,-,TRBV11-2,CASRNNVGEQYF,TGTGCCAGCAGAAACAACGTAGGGGAGCAGTACTTC
TRBJ1-2,-,few,TRBV4-1,CASSQDGHSIYGYTF,TGCGCCAGCAGCCAAGATGGTCACAGCATCTATGGCTACACCTTC
TRBJ2-1,-,few,TRBV5-1,CASSLDRPPGFF,TGCGCCAGCAGCTTGGACAGGCCCCCCGGGTTCTTC
TRBJ2-2,TRBD2,-,TRBV6-2/TRBV6-3,CASSYRGAGEVGELFF,TGTGCCAGCAGTTACCGAGGCGCGGGGGAAGTCGGGGAGCTGTTTTTT
TRBJ2-2,-,few,TRBV20-1,CSARSPGETGELFF,TGCAGTGCTAGGTCTCCGGGAGAAACCGGGGAGCTGTTTTTT
TRBJ2-1,-,few,TRBV5-1,CASSGGISYNEQFF,TGCGCCAGCAGCGGGGGGATCTCCTACAATGAGCAGTTCTTC
TRBJ2-7,-,many,TRBV29-1,CSVASPSSYEQYF,TGCAGCGTTGCCAGCCCTAGCTCCTACGAGCAGTACTTC
TRBJ1-1,-,-,TRBV7-8,CATSLLKGTQAFF,TGTGCCACCAGCCTTCTTAAAGGGACCCAAGCTTTCTTT
TRBJ2-5,TRBD2,few,TRBV11-2,CASSTPPGSGGETQYF,TGTGCCAGCAGCACTCCCCCGGGTAGCGGGGGGGAGACCCAGTACTTC
TRBJ1-1,-,-,TRBV6-2/TRBV6-3,CASSYRRGTEAFF,TGTGCCAGCAGTTACCGACGGGGCACTGAAGCTTTCTTT
TRBJ2-7,TRBD1,-,TRBV18,CASSPGTVHEQYF,TGTGCCAGCTCGCCCGGGACAGTTCACGAGCAGTACTTC
TRBJ1-2,-,-,TRBV7-9,CASSPDNYGYTF,TGTGCCAGCAGCCCCGATAACTATGGCTACACCTTC
TRBJ1-1,TRBD1,few,TRBV18,CASSPNGDRGEAFF,TGTGCCAGCTCACCAAATGGGGACAGGGGCGAAGCTTTCTTT
TRBJ2-7,-,-,TRBV27,CASSFDRTYEQYF,TGTGCCAGCAGTTTCGATCGGACCTACGAGCAGTACTTC
TRBJ2-3,-,-,TRBV5-6,CASSLKAPMVRPGVADTQYF,TGTGCCAGCAGCTTGAAGGCCCCCATGGTGAGGCCAGGGGTCGCAGATACGCAGTATTTT
TRBJ1-2,TRBD1,few,TRBV5-5,CASSLGQGLVYGYTF,TGTGCCAGCAGCTTGGGACAGGGCCTAGTCTATGGCTACACCTTC
TRBJ1-6,-,-,TRBV7-2,CASSLAPPGKGRHSPLHF,TGTGCCAGCAGCTTAGCCCCCCCAGGGAAAGGGAGGCATTCACCCCTCCACTTT